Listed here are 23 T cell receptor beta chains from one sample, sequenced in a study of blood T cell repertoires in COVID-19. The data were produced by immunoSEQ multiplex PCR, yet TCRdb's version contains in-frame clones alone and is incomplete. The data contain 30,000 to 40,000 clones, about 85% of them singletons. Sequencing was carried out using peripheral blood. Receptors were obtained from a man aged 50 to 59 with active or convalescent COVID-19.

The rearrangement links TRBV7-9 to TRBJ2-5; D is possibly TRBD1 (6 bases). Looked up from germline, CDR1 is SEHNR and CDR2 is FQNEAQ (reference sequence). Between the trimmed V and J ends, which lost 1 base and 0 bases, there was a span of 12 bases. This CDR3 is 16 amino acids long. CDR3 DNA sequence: TGTGCCAGCAGCTTAGGCACAGGGAGTTACCAAGAGACCCAGTACTTC. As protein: CASSLGTGSYQETQYF. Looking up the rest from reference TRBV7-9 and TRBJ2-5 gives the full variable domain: DTGVSQNPRHKITKRGQNVTFRCDPISEHNRLYWYRQTLGQGPEFLTYFQNEAQLEKSRLLSDRFSAERPKGSFSTLEIQRTEQGDSAMYLCASSLGTGSYQETQYFGPGTRLLVL.

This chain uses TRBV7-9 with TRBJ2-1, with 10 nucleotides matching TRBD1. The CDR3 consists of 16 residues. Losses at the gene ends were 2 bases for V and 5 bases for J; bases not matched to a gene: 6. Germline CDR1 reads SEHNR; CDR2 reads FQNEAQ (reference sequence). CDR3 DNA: TGTGCCAGCAGCTTAATCCGGACAGGGGGTGACAATGAGCAGTTCTTC. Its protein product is CASSLIRTGGDNEQFF.

The DNA for the CDR3 is TGTGCCACCGGGGGGGCAGCCTACGAGCAGTACTTC. This sequence encodes CATGGAAYEQYF. The rearrangement links TRBV6-1 to TRBJ2-7, with 8 bases identical to TRBD2. V dropped 10 bases and J dropped 2; count of bases not matched to a gene: 4. Germline V gene lookup returns CDR1 MNHNS and CDR2 SASEGT. The CDR3 consists of 12 residues.

This CDR3 is CASSSGQGLGEPQHF. The CDR3 coding sequence is TGCGCCAGCAGCTCGGGACAGGGGCTCGGGGAACCCCAGCATTTT. The J gene is TRBJ1-5, the V gene TRBV5-1; 10 bases line up with TRBD1. V shed 3 bases, J shed 10 bases, and the junction held 10 bases outside the gene matches. The CDR3 spans 15 residues. The germline CDR1 and CDR2 sequences are SGHRS and YFSETQ.

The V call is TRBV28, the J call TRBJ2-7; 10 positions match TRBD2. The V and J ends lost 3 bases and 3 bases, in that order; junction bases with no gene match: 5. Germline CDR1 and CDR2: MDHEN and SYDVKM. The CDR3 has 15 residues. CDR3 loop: CASSLGASGSYEQYF. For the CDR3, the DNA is TGTGCCAGCAGTTTGGGGGCTAGCGGGAGCTACGAGCAGTACTTC.

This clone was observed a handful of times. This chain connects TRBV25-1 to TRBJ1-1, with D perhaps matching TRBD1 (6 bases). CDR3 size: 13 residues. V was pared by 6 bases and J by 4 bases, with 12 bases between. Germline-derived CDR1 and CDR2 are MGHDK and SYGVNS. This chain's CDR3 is CASSHGGATEAFF. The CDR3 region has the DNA TGTGCCAGCAGCCACGGGGGGGCCACTGAAGCTTTCTTT.

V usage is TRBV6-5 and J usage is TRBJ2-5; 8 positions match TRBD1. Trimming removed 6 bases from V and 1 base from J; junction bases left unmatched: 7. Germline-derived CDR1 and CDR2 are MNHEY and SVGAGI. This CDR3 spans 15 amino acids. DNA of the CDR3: TGTGCCAGCAGAGTGAGGGACAGGCCCCAAGAGACCCAGTACTTC. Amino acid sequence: CASRVRDRPQETQYF.

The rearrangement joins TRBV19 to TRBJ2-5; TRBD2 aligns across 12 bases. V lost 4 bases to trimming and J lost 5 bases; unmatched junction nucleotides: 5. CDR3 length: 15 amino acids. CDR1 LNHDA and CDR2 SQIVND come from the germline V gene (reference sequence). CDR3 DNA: TGTGCCAGTAGTAACCGACTAGCGGGAGTGGAGACCCAGTACTTC. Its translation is CASSNRLAGVETQYF. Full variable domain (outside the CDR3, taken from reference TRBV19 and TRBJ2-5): DGGITQSPKYLFRKEGQNVTLSCEQNLNHDAMYWYRQDPGQGLRLIYYSQIVNDFQKGDIAEGYSVSREKKESFPLTVTSAQKNPTAFYLCASSNRLAGVETQYFGPGTRLLVL.

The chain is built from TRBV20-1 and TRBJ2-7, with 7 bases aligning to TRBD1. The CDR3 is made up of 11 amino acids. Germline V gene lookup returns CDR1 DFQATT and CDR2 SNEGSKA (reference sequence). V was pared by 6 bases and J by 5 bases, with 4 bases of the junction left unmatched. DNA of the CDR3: TGCAGTGCCTTACAGGGGAACGAGCAGTACTTC. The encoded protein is CSALQGNEQYF.

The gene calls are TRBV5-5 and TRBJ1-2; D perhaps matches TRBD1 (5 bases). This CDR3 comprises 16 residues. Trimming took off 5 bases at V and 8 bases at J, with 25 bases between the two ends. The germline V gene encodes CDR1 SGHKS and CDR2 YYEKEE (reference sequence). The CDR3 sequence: CASSESGTAGWWGYTF. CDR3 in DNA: TGTGCCAGCAGTGAGTCCGGGACTGCCGGCTGGTGGGGCTACACCTTC. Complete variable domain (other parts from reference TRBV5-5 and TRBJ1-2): DAGVTQSPTHLIKTRGQQVTLRCSPISGHKSVSWYQQVLGQGPQFIFQYYEKEERGRGNFPDRFSARQFPNYSSELNVNALLLGDSALYLCASSESGTAGWWGYTFGSGTRLTVV.

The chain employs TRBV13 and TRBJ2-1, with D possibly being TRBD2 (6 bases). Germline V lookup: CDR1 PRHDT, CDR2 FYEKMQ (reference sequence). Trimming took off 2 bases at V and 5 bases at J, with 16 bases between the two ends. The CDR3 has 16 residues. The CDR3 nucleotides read TGTGCCAGCAGCTTAAAGGTTACGGGACTGAACAATGAGCAGTTCTTC. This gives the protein CASSLKVTGLNNEQFF.

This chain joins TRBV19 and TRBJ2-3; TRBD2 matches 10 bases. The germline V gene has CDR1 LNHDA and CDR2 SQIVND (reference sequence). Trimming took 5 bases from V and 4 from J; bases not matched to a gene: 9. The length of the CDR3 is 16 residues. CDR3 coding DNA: TGTGCCAGTAGTCGCAAGCGGGAGGGCCTTTCAGATACGCAGTATTTT. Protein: CASSRKREGLSDTQYF.

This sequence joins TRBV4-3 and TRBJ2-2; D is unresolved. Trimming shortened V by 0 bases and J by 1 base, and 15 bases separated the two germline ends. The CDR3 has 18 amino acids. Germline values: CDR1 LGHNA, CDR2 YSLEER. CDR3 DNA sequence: TGCGCCAGCAGCCAAGATTCCCGCCCCTATCAGAACACCGGGGAGCTGTTTTTT. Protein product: CASSQDSRPYQNTGELFF.

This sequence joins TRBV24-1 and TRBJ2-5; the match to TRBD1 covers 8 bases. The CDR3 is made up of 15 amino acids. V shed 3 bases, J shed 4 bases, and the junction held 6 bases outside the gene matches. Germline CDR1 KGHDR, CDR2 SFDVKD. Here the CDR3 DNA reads TGTGCCACCAGTGATCCCCCGACAGGGGTAGAGACCCAGTACTTC. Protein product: CATSDPPTGVETQYF.

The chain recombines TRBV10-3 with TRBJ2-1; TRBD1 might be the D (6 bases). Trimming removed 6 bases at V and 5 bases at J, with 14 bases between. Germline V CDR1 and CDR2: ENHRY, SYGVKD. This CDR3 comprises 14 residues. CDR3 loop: CAIRLTGADNEQFF. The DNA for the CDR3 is TGTGCCATCAGGCTGACAGGAGCGGACAATGAGCAGTTCTTC.

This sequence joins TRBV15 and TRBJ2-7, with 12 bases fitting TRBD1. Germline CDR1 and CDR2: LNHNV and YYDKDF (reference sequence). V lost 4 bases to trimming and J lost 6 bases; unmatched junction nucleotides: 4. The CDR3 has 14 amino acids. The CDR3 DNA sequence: TGTGCCACCAGCAATCGGGACAGGGGGCTCGAGCAGTACTTC. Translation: CATSNRDRGLEQYF.

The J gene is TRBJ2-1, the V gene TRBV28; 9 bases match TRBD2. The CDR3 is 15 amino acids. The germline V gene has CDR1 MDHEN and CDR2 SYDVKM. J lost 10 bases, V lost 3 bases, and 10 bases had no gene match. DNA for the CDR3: TGTGCCAGCAGTTTCGGCGGGAGGGCCACTATAGAGCAGTTCTTC. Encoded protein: CASSFGGRATIEQFF.

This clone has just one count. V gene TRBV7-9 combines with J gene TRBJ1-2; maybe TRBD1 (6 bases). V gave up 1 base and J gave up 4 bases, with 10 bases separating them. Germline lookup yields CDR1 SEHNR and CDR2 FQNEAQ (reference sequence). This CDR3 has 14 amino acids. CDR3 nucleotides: TGTGCCAGCAGCTTAGACAGGGTTGCCTATGGCTACACCTTC. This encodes CASSLDRVAYGYTF.

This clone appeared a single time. This CDR3 reads CASSELRHQETQYF. CDR3 DNA sequence: TGTGCCAGCAGCGAACTCAGGCACCAAGAGACCCAGTACTTC. This chain connects TRBV7-8 to TRBJ2-5; D unresolved. The germline CDR1 and CDR2 sequences are SGHVS and FQNEAQ. The CDR3 is 14 amino acids. V shed 5 bases and J shed 0 bases, with 10 bases lying between them.

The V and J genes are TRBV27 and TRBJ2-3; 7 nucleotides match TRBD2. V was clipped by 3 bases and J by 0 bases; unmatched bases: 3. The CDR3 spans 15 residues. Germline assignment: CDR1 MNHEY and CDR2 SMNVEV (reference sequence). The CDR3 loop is CASSFGGSSTDTQYF. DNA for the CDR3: TGTGCCAGCAGTTTCGGCGGGAGTAGCACAGATACGCAGTATTTT.

The DNA of the CDR3 is TGTGCCAGCAGTTACGGACGAGGGGGACGGGTGTACTTC. Translating gives CASSYGRGGRVYF. This chain joins TRBV6-6 and TRBJ2-5, with a weak D call TRBD1 (6 bases). This CDR3 comprises 13 residues. CDR1 and CDR2 from the germline V gene are MNHNY and SVGAGI (reference sequence). With 2 bases removed from V and 13 bases from J, the gap between germline ends came to 17 bases.

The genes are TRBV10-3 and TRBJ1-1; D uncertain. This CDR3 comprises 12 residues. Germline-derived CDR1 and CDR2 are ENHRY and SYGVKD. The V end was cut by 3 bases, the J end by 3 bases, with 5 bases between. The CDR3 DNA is TGTGCCATCAGTGACCAGGACACTGAAGCTTTCTTT. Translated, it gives CAISDQDTEAFF.

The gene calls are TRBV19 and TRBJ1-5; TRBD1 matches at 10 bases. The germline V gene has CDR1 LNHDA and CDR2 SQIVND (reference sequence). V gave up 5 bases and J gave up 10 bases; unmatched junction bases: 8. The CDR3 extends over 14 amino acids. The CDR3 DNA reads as TGTGCCAGTAGTGGGGGACAGGGGAGGTTTCCCCAGCATTTT. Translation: CASSGGQGRFPQHF. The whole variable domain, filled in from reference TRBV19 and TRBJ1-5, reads DGGITQSPKYLFRKEGQNVTLSCEQNLNHDAMYWYRQDPGQGLRLIYYSQIVNDFQKGDIAEGYSVSREKKESFPLTVTSAQKNPTAFYLCASSGGQGRFPQHFGDGTRLSIL.